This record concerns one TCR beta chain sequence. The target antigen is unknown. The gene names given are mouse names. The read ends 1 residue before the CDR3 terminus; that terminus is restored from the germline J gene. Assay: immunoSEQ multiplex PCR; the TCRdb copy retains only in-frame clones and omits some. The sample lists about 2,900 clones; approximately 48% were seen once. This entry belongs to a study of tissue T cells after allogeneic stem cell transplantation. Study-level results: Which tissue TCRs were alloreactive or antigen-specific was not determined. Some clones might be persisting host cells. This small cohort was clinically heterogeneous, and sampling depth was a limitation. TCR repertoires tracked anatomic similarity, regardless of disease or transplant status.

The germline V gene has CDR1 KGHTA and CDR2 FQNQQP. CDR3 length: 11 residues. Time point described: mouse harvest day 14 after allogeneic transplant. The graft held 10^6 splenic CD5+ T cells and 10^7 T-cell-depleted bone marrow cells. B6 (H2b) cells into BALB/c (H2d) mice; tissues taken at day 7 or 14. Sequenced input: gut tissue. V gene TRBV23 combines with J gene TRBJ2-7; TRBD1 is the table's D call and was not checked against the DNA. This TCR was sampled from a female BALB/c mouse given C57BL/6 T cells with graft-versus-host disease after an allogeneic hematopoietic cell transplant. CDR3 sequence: CSSKQLYEQYF. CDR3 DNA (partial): TGCTCCAGCAAACAGCTTTATGAACAGTAC.